The clone carrying this TCR beta chain was seen once. The source of the sample is a study of circulating tumor DNA in untreated peripheral T-cell lymphoma. There are 14 residues in the CDR3. Between the trimmed V and J ends, which lost 0 bases and 0 bases, there was a span of 4 bases. Per germline, CDR1 SGHRS and CDR2 YFSETQ. The protocol was immunoSEQ multiplex PCR, while the TCRdb copy is restricted to in-frame clones and leaves out a portion. The repertoire table contains more than 20 clones. This sequence originates from a human donor with peripheral T-cell lymphoma. The chain joins TRBV5-1 to TRBJ1-3; D unresolved. What was sequenced was cell-free DNA from blood serum. The CDR3 protein is CASSLGPSGNTIYF. CDR3 sequence (DNA): TGCGCCAGCAGCTTGGGTCCCTCTGGAAACACCATATATTTT. Variable domain in full (rest from reference TRBV5-1 and TRBJ1-3): KAGVTQTPRYLIKTRGQQVTLSCSPISGHRSVSWYQQTPGQGLQFLFEYFSETQRNKGNFPGRFSGRQFSNSRSEMNVSTLELGDSALYLCASSLGPSGNTIYFGEGSWLTVV.